The 19 T cell receptor beta chains given below trace back to one sample, sequenced in a study of blood T cell repertoires in COVID-19. This table comes from immunoSEQ multiplex PCR, and its TCRdb copy is limited to in-frame clones, with some not included. The sample contains 200,000 or so clones, more than 80% of which appear only once. The sample taken for sequencing was PBMCs or T cells enriched from blood (not recorded which). The receptors stem from a woman aged 40 to 50 with acute COVID-19.

This sequence joins TRBV12-3 or TRBV12-4 and TRBJ1-2, with TRBD1 identical over 7 bases. CDR3 length: 12 amino acids. J was trimmed by 6 bases and V by 10 bases; bases with no gene match: 8. The CDR3 DNA reads TGTGCCACCGCCTCGACAGGGAATGGCTACACCTTC. Encoded protein: CATASTGNGYTF.

J is TRBJ1-2 and V is TRBV11-2, with unresolved D. Looked up from germline, CDR1 is SGHAT and CDR2 is FQNNGV. The CDR3 loop spans 14 amino acids. With 5 bases removed from V and 6 bases from J, the gap between germline ends came to 16 bases. CDR3 nucleotides: TGTGCCAGCAGCGCGGCCAATCGACGCCATGGCTACACCTTC. Amino acids: CASSAANRRHGYTF.

The table lists this clone with a count of one. The V gene is TRBV15, the J gene TRBJ1-5; D is ambiguous. V was pared by 3 bases and J by 6 bases, with 15 bases between. In germline, CDR1 is LNHNV, CDR2 YYDKDF (reference sequence). The CDR3 runs to 15 residues. CDR3 in amino acids: CATSSGFTAGQPQHF. CDR3 nucleotide sequence: TGTGCCACCAGCAGCGGTTTTACAGCCGGTCAGCCCCAGCATTTT.

This CDR3 reads CASSLDVSGNYGYTF. Here the CDR3 DNA reads TGTGCCAGCAGCTTGGACGTTTCAGGCAACTATGGCTACACCTTC. The chain is built from TRBV5-5 and TRBJ1-2; no clear D. The CDR3 loop spans 15 amino acids. CDR1 and CDR2 (germline): SGHKS, YYEKEE (reference sequence). Trimming stripped 0 bases from V and 2 bases from J, with 11 bases between.

V gene TRBV19 combines with J gene TRBJ2-7; 10 bases fit TRBD2. V lost 7 bases to trimming and J lost 2 bases; unmatched junction nucleotides: 8. The CDR3 is made up of 15 amino acids. From germline, CDR1 is LNHDA and CDR2 SQIVND (reference sequence). The CDR3 protein is CASTPTSGATYEQYF. The CDR3 DNA follows: TGTGCCAGTACCCCCACTAGCGGGGCAACCTACGAGCAGTACTTC.

This clone was recorded once. The chain recombines TRBV5-5 with TRBJ1-1; TRBD1 is a possible D gene (5 bases). There are 18 residues in the CDR3. V was cut by 2 bases and J by 5 bases, with 25 bases left in between. Germline CDR1 reads SGHKS; CDR2 reads YYEKEE (reference sequence). CDR3 sequence: CASSFVFFIDSGRTEAFF. CDR3 DNA: TGTGCCAGCAGCTTCGTATTCTTTATAGACAGTGGGCGGACTGAAGCTTTCTTT.

This chain joins TRBV18 and TRBJ1-5; the match to TRBD1 covers 7 bases. The ends lost 6 bases at V and 4 bases at J; junction bases unmatched: 0. CDR3 length: 12 amino acids. In germline, CDR1 is KGHSH, CDR2 LQKENI. For the CDR3, the DNA is TGTGCCAGCTCGGGACAGAATCAGCCCCAGCATTTT. Translating it yields CASSGQNQPQHF.

The chain carries TRBV19 and TRBJ1-1; 7 bases are shared with TRBD1. Germline V CDR1 and CDR2: LNHDA, SQIVND (reference sequence). The CDR3 spans 14 residues. V lost 5 bases to trimming and J lost 1 base; unmatched junction nucleotides: 4. The CDR3 loop reads CASSRRTGNTEAFF. As DNA, the CDR3 is TGTGCCAGTAGTCGGAGGACAGGGAACACTGAAGCTTTCTTT.

In its sample, this clone was seen once. V usage is TRBV11-3 and J usage is TRBJ2-1, with 7 bases matching TRBD2. This CDR3 spans 16 amino acids. Germline trimming cut 1 base from V and 8 bases from J; bases unmatched to any gene: 11. CDR1 SGHNT and CDR2 YENEEA come from the germline V gene. CDR3 bases: TGTGCCAGCAGCTTAGGGGGAGCGGGACCGGTCGATGAGCAGTTCTTC. Translation: CASSLGGAGPVDEQFF.

The chain recombines TRBV18 with TRBJ2-7; D ambiguous. The V end lost 3 bases, the J end lost 0 bases, and 6 bases lay between the germline ends. Germline CDR1 reads KGHSH; CDR2 reads LQKENI. The CDR3 runs 13 residues. CDR3 loop: CASSPTSSYEQYF. The CDR3, as DNA: TGTGCCAGCTCACCTACCAGCTCCTACGAGCAGTACTTC.

The rearrangement uses TRBV7-9 and TRBJ1-2; no definite D call. V lost 6 bases, J lost 5 bases, and 7 bases lay in between. CDR1 SEHNR and CDR2 FQNEAQ come from the germline V gene (reference sequence). CDR3 length: 11 residues. CDR3 sequence (DNA): TGTGCCAGCAGTATGTTATATGGCTACACCTTC. Translating it yields CASSMLYGYTF.

The gene calls are TRBV29-1 and TRBJ1-1; 8 bases align to TRBD1. This CDR3 has 15 residues. Germline V gene lookup returns CDR1 SQVTM and CDR2 ANQGSEA. J was trimmed by 5 bases and V by 3 bases; bases with no gene match: 11. The CDR3 loop reads CSVDGGTGDNTEAFF. CDR3 coding DNA: TGCAGCGTTGACGGCGGGACAGGTGATAATACTGAAGCTTTCTTT.

The rearrangement links TRBV2 to TRBJ1-2, with 10 bases identical to TRBD1. In germline, CDR1 is SNHLY, CDR2 FYNNEI. J lost 12 bases, V lost 7 bases, and 8 bases had no gene match. The CDR3 is made up of 12 amino acids. CDR3 sequence: CASNLLDRGDTF. CDR3 nucleotide sequence: TGTGCCAGCAATTTACTGGACAGGGGGGACACCTTC.

The chain recombines TRBV5-8 with TRBJ1-2; D possibly corresponds to TRBD1 (6 bases). The CDR3 length is 12 residues. CDR1 and CDR2 from the germline V gene are SGHTS and YDEGEE. V was clipped by 4 bases and J by 8 bases, with 12 bases between them. CDR3 protein: CASSADSKGYTF. CDR3 sequence (DNA): TGTGCCAGCAGCGCGGACAGCAAGGGCTACACCTTC.

The chain carries TRBV10-3 and TRBJ1-1; TRBD1 aligns across 9 bases. CDR1 is ENHRY and CDR2 is SYGVKD in the germline V gene. Trimming took 2 bases from V and 4 from J; bases not matched to a gene: 5. The CDR3 contains 15 residues. CDR3 in amino acids: CAISEDRGIVTEAFF. CDR3 coding DNA: TGTGCCATCAGTGAGGACAGGGGGATCGTCACTGAAGCTTTCTTT.

The chain recombines TRBV14 with TRBJ1-1; 7 bases fit TRBD1. Germline V gene sequence: CDR1 SGHDN, CDR2 FVKESK. The CDR3 is 15 amino acids. The junction had 4 bases not matched to a gene; V was cut back by 1 base and J by 2 bases. The CDR3 bases are TGTGCCAGCAGCCAAGGAGCAGGGGGAAACACTGAAGCTTTCTTT. The encoded protein is CASSQGAGGNTEAFF. Combining the CDR3 with reference TRBV14 and TRBJ1-1 gives the whole variable domain EAGVTQFPSHSVIEKGQTVTLRCDPISGHDNLYWYRRVMGKEIKFLLHFVKESKQDESGMPNNRFLAERTGGTYSTLKVQPAELEDSGVYFCASSQGAGGNTEAFFGQGTRLTVV.

Here the CDR3 DNA reads TGTGCCAGCAGTGAGGTGGCAGGCGATACCTACGAGCAGTACTTC. Translation: CASSEVAGDTYEQYF. The rearrangement uses TRBV2 and TRBJ2-7; D uncertain. V lost 3 bases to trimming and J lost 2 bases, with 14 bases between them. In germline, CDR1 is SNHLY, CDR2 FYNNEI. The length of the CDR3 is 15 residues. The full variable domain, in which reference TRBV2 and TRBJ2-7 provide the parts outside the CDR3, is EPEVTQTPSHQVTQMGQEVILRCVPISNHLYFYWYRQILGQKVEFLVSFYNNEISEKSEIFDDQFSVERPDGSNFTLKIRSTKLEDSAMYFCASSEVAGDTYEQYFGPGTRLTVT.

This clone appeared a single time. The V call is TRBV29-1, the J call TRBJ2-7; possible D gene TRBD2, 6 bases. Germline CDR1 reads SQVTM; CDR2 reads ANQGSEA. Trimming took 0 bases from V and 4 from J, leaving 16 bases between them. CDR3 size: 15 residues. The CDR3 DNA reads as TGCAGCGTTGAAGACTTTCTAACAAGCGGGTACGAGCAGTACTTC. Its protein is CSVEDFLTSGYEQYF.

The chain combines TRBV24-1 with TRBJ1-4, with D possibly TRBD1 on 6 matching bases. The V and J ends lost 0 bases and 6 bases respectively, with 10 bases between them. The germline gives CDR1 KGHDR, CDR2 SFDVKD. The CDR3 sequence is 15 residues long. The CDR3: CATSDLQQGHEKLFF. For the CDR3, the DNA is TGTGCCACCAGTGATTTGCAACAGGGTCATGAAAAACTGTTTTTT.